Listed here is a single TCR beta chain. The antigen remains undetermined. Trimming stripped 8 bases from V and 5 bases from J, with 24 bases between. The CDR3 is made up of 16 amino acids. Germline assignment: CDR1 LNHDA and CDR2 SQIVND (reference sequence). The sample originates from a study of T cells after yellow fever vaccination. Study-level points and caveats: Researchers cautioned that FACS-sorted repertoires could harbor abundant clonotypes contaminating from the bulk population. The booster saw the reappearance of most primary-vaccination clones (around 96% CD4, about 88% CD8).

In making TCR cDNA, 5'RACE template switching added a universal primer site and UMIs to it. Using its own MiXCR run on the 5' RACE reads, TCRdb lists one record per CDR3 protein. The repertoire holds over 250,000 distinct CDR3 sequences, with roughly 4.8% as singletons. V is TRBV19 and J is TRBJ2-5, with D hard to call. The receptor was isolated from a man between 18 and 35 years old who received the YFV17D yellow fever vaccine. The material was CD4+ T cells sorted from PBMCs, obtained on the day of the yellow fever booster vaccination. DNA of the CDR3: TGTGCCAGTGCCTCCAGTTGGCAGAACCTTCGGGAGACCCAGTACTTC. It yields the protein CASASSWQNLRETQYF.